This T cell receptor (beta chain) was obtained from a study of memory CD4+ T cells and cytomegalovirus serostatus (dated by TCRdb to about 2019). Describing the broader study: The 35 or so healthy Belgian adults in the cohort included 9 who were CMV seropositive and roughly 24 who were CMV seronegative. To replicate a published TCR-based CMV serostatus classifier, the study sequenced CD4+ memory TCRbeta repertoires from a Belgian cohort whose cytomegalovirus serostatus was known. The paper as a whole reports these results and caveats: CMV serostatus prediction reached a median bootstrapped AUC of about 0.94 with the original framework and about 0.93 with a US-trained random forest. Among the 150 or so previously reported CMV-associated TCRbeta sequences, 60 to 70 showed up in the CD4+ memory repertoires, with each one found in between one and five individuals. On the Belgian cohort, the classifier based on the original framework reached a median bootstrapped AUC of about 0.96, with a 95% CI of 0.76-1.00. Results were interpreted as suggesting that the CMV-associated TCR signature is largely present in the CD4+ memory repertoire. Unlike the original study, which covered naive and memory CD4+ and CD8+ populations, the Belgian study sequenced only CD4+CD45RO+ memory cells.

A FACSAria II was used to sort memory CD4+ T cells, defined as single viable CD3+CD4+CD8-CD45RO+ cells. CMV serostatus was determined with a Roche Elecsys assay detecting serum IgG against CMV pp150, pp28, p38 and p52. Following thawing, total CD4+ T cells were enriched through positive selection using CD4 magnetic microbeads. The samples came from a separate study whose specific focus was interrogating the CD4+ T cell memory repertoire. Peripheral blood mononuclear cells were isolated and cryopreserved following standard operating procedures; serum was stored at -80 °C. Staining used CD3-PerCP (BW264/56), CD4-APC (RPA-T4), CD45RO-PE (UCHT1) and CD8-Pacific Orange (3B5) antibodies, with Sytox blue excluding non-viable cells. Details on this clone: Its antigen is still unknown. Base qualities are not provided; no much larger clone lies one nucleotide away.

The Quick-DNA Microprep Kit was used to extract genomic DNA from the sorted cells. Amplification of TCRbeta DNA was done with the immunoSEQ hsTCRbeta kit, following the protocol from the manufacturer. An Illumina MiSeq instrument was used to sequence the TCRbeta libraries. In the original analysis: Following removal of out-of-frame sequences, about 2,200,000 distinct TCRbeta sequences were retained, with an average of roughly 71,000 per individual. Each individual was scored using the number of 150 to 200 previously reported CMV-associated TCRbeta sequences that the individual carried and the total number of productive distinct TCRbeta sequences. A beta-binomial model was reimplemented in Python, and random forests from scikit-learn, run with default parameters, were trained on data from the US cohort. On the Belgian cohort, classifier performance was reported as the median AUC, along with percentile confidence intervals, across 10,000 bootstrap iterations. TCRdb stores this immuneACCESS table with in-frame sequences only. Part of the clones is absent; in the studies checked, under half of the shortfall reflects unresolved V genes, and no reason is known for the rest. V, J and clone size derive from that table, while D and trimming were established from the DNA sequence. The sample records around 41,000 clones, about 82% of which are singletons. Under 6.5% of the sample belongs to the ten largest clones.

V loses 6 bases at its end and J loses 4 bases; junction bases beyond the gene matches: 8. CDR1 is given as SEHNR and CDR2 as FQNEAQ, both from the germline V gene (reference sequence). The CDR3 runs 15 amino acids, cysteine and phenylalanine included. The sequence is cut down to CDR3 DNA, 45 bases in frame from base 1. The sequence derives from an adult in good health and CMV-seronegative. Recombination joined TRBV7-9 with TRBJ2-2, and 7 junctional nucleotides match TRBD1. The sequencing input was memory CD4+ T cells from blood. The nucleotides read TGTGCCAGCAGTACGGTGACAGGGCTCACCGGGGAGCTGTTTTTT. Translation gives CASSTVTGLTGELFF.